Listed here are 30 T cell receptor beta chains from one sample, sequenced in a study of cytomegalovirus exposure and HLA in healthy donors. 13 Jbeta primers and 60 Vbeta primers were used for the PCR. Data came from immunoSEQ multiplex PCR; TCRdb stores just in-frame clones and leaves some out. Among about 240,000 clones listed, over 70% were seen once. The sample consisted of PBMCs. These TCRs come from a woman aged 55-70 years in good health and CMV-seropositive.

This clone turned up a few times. The CDR3 is CASSVRVDYGYTF. The CDR3 DNA reads TGTGCCAGCAGTGTCAGGGTTGACTATGGCTACACCTTC. The chain joins TRBV6-1 to TRBJ1-2; tentative D call: TRBD1 (5 bases). CDR1 MNHNS and CDR2 SASEGT come from the germline V gene. V was pared by 4 bases and J by 3 bases, with 9 bases between. The CDR3 runs to 13 residues.

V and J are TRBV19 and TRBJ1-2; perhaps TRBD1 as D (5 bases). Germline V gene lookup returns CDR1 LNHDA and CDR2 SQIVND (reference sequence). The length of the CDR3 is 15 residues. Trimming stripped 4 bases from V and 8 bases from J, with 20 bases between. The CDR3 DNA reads TGTGCCAGTAGTAGTTCGATGGGGCCCGGATGGGGCTACACCTTC. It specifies CASSSSMGPGWGYTF.

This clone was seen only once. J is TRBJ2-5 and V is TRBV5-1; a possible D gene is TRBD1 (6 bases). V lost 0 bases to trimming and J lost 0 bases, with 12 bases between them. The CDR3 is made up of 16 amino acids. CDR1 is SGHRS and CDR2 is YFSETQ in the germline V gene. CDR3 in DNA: TGCGCCAGCAGCTTGGGGGGGACACCGTACCAAGAGACCCAGTACTTC. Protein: CASSLGGTPYQETQYF.

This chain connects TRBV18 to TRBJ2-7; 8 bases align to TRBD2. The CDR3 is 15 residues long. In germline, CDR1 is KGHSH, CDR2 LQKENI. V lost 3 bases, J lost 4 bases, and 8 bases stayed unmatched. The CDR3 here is CASSPPGLGPYEQYF. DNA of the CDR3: TGTGCCAGCTCACCCCCGGGACTAGGCCCTTACGAGCAGTACTTC.

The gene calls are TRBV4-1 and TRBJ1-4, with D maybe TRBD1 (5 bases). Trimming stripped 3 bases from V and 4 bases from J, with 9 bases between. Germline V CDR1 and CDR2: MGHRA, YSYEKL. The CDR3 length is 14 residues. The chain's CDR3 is CASSQGGDNEKLFF. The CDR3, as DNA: TGCGCCAGCAGCCAGGGGGGGGATAATGAAAAACTGTTTTTT.

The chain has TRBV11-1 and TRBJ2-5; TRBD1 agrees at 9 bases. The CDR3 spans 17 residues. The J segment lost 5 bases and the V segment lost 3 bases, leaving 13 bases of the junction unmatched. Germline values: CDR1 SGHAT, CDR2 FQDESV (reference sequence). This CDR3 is CASSFGTSGTGHETQYF. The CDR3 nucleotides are TGTGCCAGCAGCTTCGGAACCTCCGGGACAGGGCACGAGACCCAGTACTTC.

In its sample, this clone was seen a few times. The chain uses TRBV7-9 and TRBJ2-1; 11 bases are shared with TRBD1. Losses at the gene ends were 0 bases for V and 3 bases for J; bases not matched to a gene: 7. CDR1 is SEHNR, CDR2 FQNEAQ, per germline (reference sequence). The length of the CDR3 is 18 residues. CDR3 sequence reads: CASSLAGGQGAGYNEQFF. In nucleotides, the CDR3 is TGTGCCAGCAGCTTAGCGGGCGGACAGGGGGCGGGCTACAATGAGCAGTTCTTC.

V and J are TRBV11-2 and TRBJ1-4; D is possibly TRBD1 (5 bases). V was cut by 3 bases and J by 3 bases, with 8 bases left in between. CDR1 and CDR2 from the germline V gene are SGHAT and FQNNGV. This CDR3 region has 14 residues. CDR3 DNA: TGTGCCAGCAGCTTGGTGGGGCCTAATGAAAAACTGTTTTTT. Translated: CASSLVGPNEKLFF.

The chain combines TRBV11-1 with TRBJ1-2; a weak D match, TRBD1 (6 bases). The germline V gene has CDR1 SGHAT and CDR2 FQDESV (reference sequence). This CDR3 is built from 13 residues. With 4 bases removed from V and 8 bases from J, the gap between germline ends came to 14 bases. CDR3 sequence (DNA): TGTGCCAGCAGCTCGGACAGATATATGGGCTACACCTTC. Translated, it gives CASSSDRYMGYTF. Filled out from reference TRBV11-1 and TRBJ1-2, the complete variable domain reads EAEVAQSPRYKITEKSQAVAFWCDPISGHATLYWYRQILGQGPELLVQFQDESVVDDSQLPKDRFSAERLKGVDSTLKIQPAELGDSAMYLCASSSDRYMGYTFGSGTRLTVV.

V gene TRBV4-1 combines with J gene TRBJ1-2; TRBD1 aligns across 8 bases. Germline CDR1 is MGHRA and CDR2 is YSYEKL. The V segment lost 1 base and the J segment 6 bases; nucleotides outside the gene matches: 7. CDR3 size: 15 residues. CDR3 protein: CASSQGSQGADGYTF. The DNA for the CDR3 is TGCGCCAGCAGCCAAGGCAGTCAGGGGGCGGATGGCTACACCTTC.

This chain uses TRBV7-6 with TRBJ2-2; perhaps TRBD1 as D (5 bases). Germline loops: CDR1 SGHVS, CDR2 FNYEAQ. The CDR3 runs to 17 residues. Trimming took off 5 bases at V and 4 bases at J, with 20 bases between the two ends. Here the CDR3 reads CASSHPKKDSFTGELFF. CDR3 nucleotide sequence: TGTGCCAGCAGCCACCCCAAAAAAGACAGTTTCACCGGGGAGCTGTTTTTT.

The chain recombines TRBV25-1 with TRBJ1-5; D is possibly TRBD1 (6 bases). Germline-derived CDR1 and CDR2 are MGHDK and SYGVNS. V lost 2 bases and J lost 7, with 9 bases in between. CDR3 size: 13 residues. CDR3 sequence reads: CASSEGRGQPQHF. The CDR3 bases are TGTGCCAGCAGTGAAGGGAGGGGGCAGCCCCAGCATTTT.

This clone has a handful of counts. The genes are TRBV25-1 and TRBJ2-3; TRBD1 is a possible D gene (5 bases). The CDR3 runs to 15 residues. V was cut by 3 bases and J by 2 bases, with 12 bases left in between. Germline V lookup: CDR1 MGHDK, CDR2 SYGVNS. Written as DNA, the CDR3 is TGTGCCAGCAGTGATGGGGCGGTTCCCACAGATACGCAGTATTTT. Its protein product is CASSDGAVPTDTQYF.

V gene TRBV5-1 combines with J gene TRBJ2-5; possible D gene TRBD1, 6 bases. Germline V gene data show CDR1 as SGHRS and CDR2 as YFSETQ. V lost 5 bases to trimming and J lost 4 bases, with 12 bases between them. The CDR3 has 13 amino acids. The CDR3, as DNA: TGCGCCAGCAGTTACCAGGGGTCAGAGACCCAGTACTTC. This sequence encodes CASSYQGSETQYF.

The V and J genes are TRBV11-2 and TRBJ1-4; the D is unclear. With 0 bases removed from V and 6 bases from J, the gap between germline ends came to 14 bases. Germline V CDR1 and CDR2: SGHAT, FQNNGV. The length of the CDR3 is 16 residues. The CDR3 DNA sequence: TGTGCCAGCAGCTTAGATGGAGGCTGGACGGATGAAAAACTGTTTTTT. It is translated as CASSLDGGWTDEKLFF.

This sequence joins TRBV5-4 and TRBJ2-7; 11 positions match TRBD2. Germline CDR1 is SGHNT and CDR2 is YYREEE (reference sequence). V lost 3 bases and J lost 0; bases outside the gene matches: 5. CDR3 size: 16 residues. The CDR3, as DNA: TGTGCCAGCAGCTCGCGGACTAGCGGGTTCTCCTACGAGCAGTACTTC. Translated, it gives CASSSRTSGFSYEQYF.

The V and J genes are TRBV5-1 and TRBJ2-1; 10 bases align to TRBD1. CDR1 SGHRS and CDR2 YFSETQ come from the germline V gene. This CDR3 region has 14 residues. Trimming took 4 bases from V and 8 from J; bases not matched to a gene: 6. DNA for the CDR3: TGCGCCAGCAGCGTCGGACAGGGGGGAGATGAGCAGTTCTTC. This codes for CASSVGQGGDEQFF. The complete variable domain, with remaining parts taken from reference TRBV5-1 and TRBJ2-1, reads KAGVTQTPRYLIKTRGQQVTLSCSPISGHRSVSWYQQTPGQGLQFLFEYFSETQRNKGNFPGRFSGRQFSNSRSEMNVSTLELGDSALYLCASSVGQGGDEQFFGPGTRLTVL.

CDR3 sequence: CASSTTSGLYQETQYF. In DNA, the CDR3 is TGTGCCAGCAGTACGACTAGCGGACTGTACCAAGAGACCCAGTACTTC. V gene TRBV6-4 combines with J gene TRBJ2-5, with TRBD2 matching 9 bases. The germline CDR1 and CDR2 sequences are MRHNA and SNTAGT. The length of the CDR3 is 16 residues. With V trimmed by 5 bases and J by 0 bases, 7 bases remained unmatched.

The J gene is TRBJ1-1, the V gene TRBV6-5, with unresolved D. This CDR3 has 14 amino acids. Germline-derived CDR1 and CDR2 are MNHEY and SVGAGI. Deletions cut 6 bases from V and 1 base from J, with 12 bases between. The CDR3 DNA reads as TGTGCCAGCAGGACGCGGAGGGCGAACACTGAAGCTTTCTTT. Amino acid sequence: CASRTRRANTEAFF.

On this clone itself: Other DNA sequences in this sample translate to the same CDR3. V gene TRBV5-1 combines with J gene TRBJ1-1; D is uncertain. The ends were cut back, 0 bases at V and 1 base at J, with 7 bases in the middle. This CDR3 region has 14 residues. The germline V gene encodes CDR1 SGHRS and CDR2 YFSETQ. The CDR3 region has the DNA TGCGCCAGCAGCTTGGACGGAGCGAACACTGAAGCTTTCTTT. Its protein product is CASSLDGANTEAFF.

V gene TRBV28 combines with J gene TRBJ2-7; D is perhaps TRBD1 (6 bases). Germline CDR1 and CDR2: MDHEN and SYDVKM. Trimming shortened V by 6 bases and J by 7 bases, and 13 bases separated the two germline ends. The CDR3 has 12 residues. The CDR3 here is CASSQGYWEQYF. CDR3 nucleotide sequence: TGTGCCAGCAGCCAGGGGTATTGGGAGCAGTACTTC.

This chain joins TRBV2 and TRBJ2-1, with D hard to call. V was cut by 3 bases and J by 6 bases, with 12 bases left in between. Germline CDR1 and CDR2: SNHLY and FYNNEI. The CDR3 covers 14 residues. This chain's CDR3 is CASSEEQPLNEQFF. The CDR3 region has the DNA TGTGCCAGCAGTGAGGAGCAGCCTCTCAATGAGCAGTTCTTC.

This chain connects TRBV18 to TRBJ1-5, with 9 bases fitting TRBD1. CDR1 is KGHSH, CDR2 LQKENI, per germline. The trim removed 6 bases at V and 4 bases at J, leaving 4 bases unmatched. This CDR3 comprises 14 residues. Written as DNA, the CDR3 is TGTGCCAGCTCCTCCGGGACAGGGAATCAGCCCCAGCATTTT. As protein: CASSSGTGNQPQHF.

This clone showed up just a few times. CDR3 bases: TGTGCCAGCTCGTTGACAGGGCGCAGCAATCAGCCCCAGCATTTT. It translates to CASSLTGRSNQPQHF. V and J are TRBV18 and TRBJ1-5; TRBD1 aligns across 7 bases. Germline assignment: CDR1 KGHSH and CDR2 LQKENI. This CDR3 spans 15 amino acids. The junction had 6 bases not matched to a gene; V was cut back by 6 bases and J by 1 base.

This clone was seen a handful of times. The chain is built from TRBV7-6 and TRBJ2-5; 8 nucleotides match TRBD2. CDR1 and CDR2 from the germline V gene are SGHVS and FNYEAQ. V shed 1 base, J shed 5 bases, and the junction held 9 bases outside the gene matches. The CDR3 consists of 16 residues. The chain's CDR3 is CASSLVGSGDWETQYF. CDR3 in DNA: TGTGCCAGCAGCTTAGTGGGTAGCGGGGACTGGGAGACCCAGTACTTC.

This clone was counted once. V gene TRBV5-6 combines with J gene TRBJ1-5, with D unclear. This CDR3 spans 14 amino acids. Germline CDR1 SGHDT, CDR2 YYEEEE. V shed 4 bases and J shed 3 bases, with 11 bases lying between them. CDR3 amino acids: CASSGPANNQPQHF. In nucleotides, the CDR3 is TGTGCCAGCAGCGGTCCAGCGAACAATCAGCCCCAGCATTTT.

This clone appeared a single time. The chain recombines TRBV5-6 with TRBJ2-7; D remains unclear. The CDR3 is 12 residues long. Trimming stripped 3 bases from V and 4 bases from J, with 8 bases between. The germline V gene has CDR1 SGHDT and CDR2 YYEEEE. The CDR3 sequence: CASSWARYEQYF. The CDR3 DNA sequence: TGTGCCAGCAGCTGGGCCAGATACGAGCAGTACTTC.

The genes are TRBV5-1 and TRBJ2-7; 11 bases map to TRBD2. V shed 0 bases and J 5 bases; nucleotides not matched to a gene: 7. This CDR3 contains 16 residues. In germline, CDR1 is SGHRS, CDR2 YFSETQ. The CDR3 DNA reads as TGCGCCAGCAGCTTGGATCTAGCGGGAGGAATCAACGAGCAGTACTTC. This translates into CASSLDLAGGINEQYF. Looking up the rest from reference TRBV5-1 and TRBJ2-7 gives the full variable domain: KAGVTQTPRYLIKTRGQQVTLSCSPISGHRSVSWYQQTPGQGLQFLFEYFSETQRNKGNFPGRFSGRQFSNSRSEMNVSTLELGDSALYLCASSLDLAGGINEQYFGPGTRLTVT.

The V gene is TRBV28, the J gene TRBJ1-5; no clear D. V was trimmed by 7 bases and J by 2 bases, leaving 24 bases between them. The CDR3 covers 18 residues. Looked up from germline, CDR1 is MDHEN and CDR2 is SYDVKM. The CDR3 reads CASITSAGPPWGNQPQHF. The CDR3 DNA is TGTGCCAGCATCACTTCGGCAGGCCCTCCCTGGGGCAATCAGCCCCAGCATTTT. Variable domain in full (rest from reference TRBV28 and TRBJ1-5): DVKVTQSSRYLVKRTGEKVFLECVQDMDHENMFWYRQDPGLGLRLIYFSYDVKMKEKGDIPEGYSVSREKKERFSLILESASTNQTSMYLCASITSAGPPWGNQPQHFGDGTRLSIL.

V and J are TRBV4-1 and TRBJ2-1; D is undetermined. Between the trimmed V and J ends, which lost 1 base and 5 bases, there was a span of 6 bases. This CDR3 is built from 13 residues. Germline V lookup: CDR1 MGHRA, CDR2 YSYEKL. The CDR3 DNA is TGCGCCAGCAGCCAAGGACTGGACAATGAGCAGTTCTTC. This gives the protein CASSQGLDNEQFF.